Listed below are T cell receptor beta chains from one sample, sequenced in a study of neurological immune-mediated disorders. TCRdb analysed the 5' RACE reads with MiXCR anew, one entry per CDR3 protein. There are approximately 66,000 distinct CDR3 sequences in the sample; around 3.3% occur only once, and approximately 3.5% lies in the top ten. The sequencing sample was made of PBMCs. The receptors shown here come from a man between 40 and 49 years old with multiple sclerosis. The CDR3 runs from the conserved cysteine through the conserved F or W. Fields, in order: J gene, D gene, V gene, clone size, CDR3 protein, CDR3 DNA. D genes are given only for firm matches. Sizes are listed as how often the clone was seen (once, few, many) or a class if it is expanded.

TRBJ2-3 TRBD2 TRBV20-1 many CSALWTSGPTDTQYF TGCAGTGCTCTGTGGACTAGCGGACCCACAGATACGCAGTATTTT
TRBJ2-7 - TRBV5-6 many CASSLGGATVLNF TGTGCCAGCAGCTTGGGCGGAGCCACCGTCCTGAACTTC
TRBJ1-2 - TRBV29-1 few CSVELGGGYGYTF TGCAGCGTTGAGTTGGGGGGAGGCTATGGCTACACCTTC
TRBJ2-3 TRBD1 TRBV5-1 many CASSLGQAGDTQYF TGCGCCAGCAGCCTGGGACAGGCGGGAGATACGCAGTATTTT
TRBJ1-6 - TRBV5-1 many CASSLTDLSYNSPLHF TGCGCCAGCAGCTTAACGGACCTTTCCTATAATTCACCCCTCCACTTT
TRBJ1-2 - TRBV5-1 many CASSPGTSSGYTF TGCGCCAGCAGCCCAGGGACCTCCTCCGGCTACACCTTC
TRBJ2-3 - TRBV5-1 many CASSLTADPTDTQYF TGCGCCAGCAGCTTGACAGCGGACCCCACAGATACGCAGTATTTT
TRBJ2-1 - TRBV20-1 many CSARVPAIPINEQFF TGCAGTGCTAGAGTCCCCGCGATACCAATCAATGAGCAGTTCTTC
TRBJ2-1 TRBD2 TRBV5-1 many CASSLAGGIYNEQFF TGCGCCAGCAGCTTAGCGGGGGGCATCTACAATGAGCAGTTCTTC
TRBJ2-7 - TRBV6-1 few CASSASPAWEVAEQYF TGTGCCAGCAGTGCCTCCCCGGCATGGGAGGTGGCCGAGCAGTACTTC
TRBJ2-1 TRBD2 TRBV7-6 few CASSSIPSGGPYNEQFF TGTGCCAGCAGCTCGATCCCTAGCGGGGGGCCATACAATGAGCAGTTCTTC